Following are 24 T cell receptor beta chains from one sample sequenced in a study of cytomegalovirus exposure and HLA in healthy donors. The PCR used 60 Vbeta and 13 Jbeta primers. Assay: immunoSEQ multiplex PCR; the TCRdb copy retains only in-frame clones and omits some. Counted here are about 82,000 clones, 10% occurring once; the ten biggest clones make up approximately 25%. The sequenced sample was PBMCs. The receptors originated from a man between 60 and 75 years old in good health and CMV-seropositive.

This clone was seen only a few times. This chain connects TRBV7-9 to TRBJ1-2, with D tentatively TRBD1 (6 bases). Trimming removed 3 bases from V and 3 bases from J, with 14 bases in between. The germline V gene has CDR1 SEHNR and CDR2 FQNEAQ (reference sequence). This CDR3 is built from 15 residues. CDR3 nucleotide sequence: TGTGCCAGCAGCTTTCGGGGGGAGGGGGACTATGGCTACACCTTC. Translation: CASSFRGEGDYGYTF.

The chain uses TRBV28 and TRBJ1-3; D remains ambiguous. Germline V gives CDR1 MDHEN, CDR2 SYDVKM. V was clipped by 6 bases and J by 14 bases, with 23 bases between them. There are 14 residues in the CDR3. CDR3 DNA: TGTGCCAGCAGCAAAAGAATAGCCCCATTTGTCCTATATTTT. This translates into CASSKRIAPFVLYF. Combining the CDR3 with reference TRBV28 and TRBJ1-3 gives the whole variable domain DVKVTQSSRYLVKRTGEKVFLECVQDMDHENMFWYRQDPGLGLRLIYFSYDVKMKEKGDIPEGYSVSREKKERFSLILESASTNQTSMYLCASSKRIAPFVLYFGEGSWLTVV.

For the CDR3, the DNA is TGTGCCAGCAGCGCGACAGGGGCTGCGGAAGCTTTCTTT. It encodes CASSATGAAEAFF. The chain employs TRBV5-4 and TRBJ1-1; 8 bases are a match to TRBD1. Per the germline V gene, CDR1 is SGHNT and CDR2 is YYREEE (reference sequence). CDR3 length equals 13 residues. Trimming removed 4 bases from V and 8 bases from J; junction bases left unmatched: 7.

Comments on this clone: The junction departs from the called germline gene at one end, perhaps through a read error. J is TRBJ1-5 and V is TRBV5-6, with D maybe TRBD1 (5 bases). Germline V lookup: CDR1 SGHDT, CDR2 YYEEEE. The CDR3 length is 16 residues. CDR3 residues: CASGLGRGTNNQPQHF. The CDR3 DNA follows: TGTGCCAGCGGCTTGGGTCGGGGGACGAACAATCAGCCCCAGCATTTT. Full variable domain (outside the CDR3, taken from reference TRBV5-6 and TRBJ1-5): DAGVTQSPTHLIKTRGQQVTLRCSPKSGHDTVSWYQQALGQGPQFIFQYYEEEERQRGNFPDRFSGHQFPNYSSELNVNALLLGDSALYLCASGLGRGTNNQPQHFGDGTRLSIL.

This clone turned up a few times. V gene TRBV18 combines with J gene TRBJ2-1, with 7 bases aligning to TRBD2. The CDR3 is 18 residues long. From germline, CDR1 is KGHSH and CDR2 LQKENI. J lost 0 bases, V lost 2 bases, and 10 bases had no gene match. The CDR3 region is CASSPGLAEGSSYNEQFF. The CDR3 DNA sequence: TGTGCCAGCTCACCAGGCCTAGCGGAGGGAAGCTCCTACAATGAGCAGTTCTTC.

In this sample, this clone turned up a few times. The chain has TRBV5-1 and TRBJ2-6, with TRBD2 as a possible D gene (6 bases). Germline CDR1 is SGHRS and CDR2 is YFSETQ. The V end was cut by 4 bases, the J end by 0 bases, with 23 bases between. The CDR3 sequence is 20 residues long. CDR3 nucleotide sequence: TGCGCCAGCAGCAACTTTGTTGGCGGGATCCCCTTCTCTGGGGCCAACGTCCTGACTTTC. Its translation is CASSNFVGGIPFSGANVLTF.

This chain uses TRBV30 with TRBJ2-5, with TRBD2 matching 8 bases. The V gene's germline CDR1 is GTSNPN and CDR2 SVGIG (reference sequence). There are 18 residues in the CDR3. V shed 5 bases, J shed 3 bases, and the junction held 20 bases outside the gene matches. DNA of the CDR3: TGTGCCTGGGGCCACCTTACTAGCGGACTAACCGTGGAAGAGACCCAGTACTTC. Its translation: CAWGHLTSGLTVEETQYF.

This chain connects TRBV6-1 to TRBJ1-6; D is unclear. Germline CDR1 and CDR2: MNHNS and SASEGT. Trimming shortened V by 6 bases and J by 9 bases, and 15 bases separated the two germline ends. This CDR3 contains 14 residues. CDR3 nucleotide sequence: TGTGCCAGCAGGGAGACGGTGGTTGGTTCACCCCTCCACTTT. Protein product: CASRETVVGSPLHF.

This clone turned up a few times. A read error may produce the germline difference seen at one junction end. This chain uses TRBV7-6 with TRBJ2-5; possibly TRBD2 for D (7 bases). The CDR3 length is 15 residues. Per the germline V gene, CDR1 is SGHVS and CDR2 is FNYEAQ. The CDR3 nucleotides are TGTGCCAGCAGTTTAGAAGGGGGGGCCCAAGAGACCCAGTACTTC. Translating it yields CASSLEGGAQETQYF. Based on the CDR3 plus reference TRBV7-6 and TRBJ2-5, the full variable domain is GAGVSQSPRYKVTKRGQDVALRCDPISGHVSLYWYRQALGQGPEFLTYFNYEAQQDKSGLPNDRFSAERPEGSISTLTIQRTEQRDSAMYRCASSLEGGAQETQYFGPGTRLLVL.

This clone was detected a few times. This chain connects TRBV28 to TRBJ2-2; 11 nucleotides agree with TRBD2. Unmatched junction bases numbered 6, after V lost 6 bases and J lost 6 bases. The CDR3 contains 15 residues. Per the germline V gene, CDR1 is MDHEN and CDR2 is SYDVKM. This CDR3 is CASSSGTSGAGELFF. The CDR3 nucleotides read TGTGCCAGCAGCTCCGGGACTAGCGGCGCCGGGGAGCTGTTTTTT.

This clone was seen only a few times. V and J are TRBV27 and TRBJ1-2; D not resolved. The V and J ends lost 3 bases and 4 bases respectively, with 9 bases between them. Germline CDR1 and CDR2: MNHEY and SMNVEV (reference sequence). The CDR3 has 13 amino acids. The CDR3 sequence is CASSFEGGYGYTF. The CDR3 DNA reads TGTGCCAGCAGTTTCGAGGGAGGCTATGGCTACACCTTC.

This clone came up a few times. The rearrangement joins TRBV27 to TRBJ1-1, with TRBD1 as a possible D gene (5 bases). The length of the CDR3 is 14 residues. Trimming cost V 4 bases and J 4 bases, with 13 bases left between them. Germline assignment: CDR1 MNHEY and CDR2 SMNVEV (reference sequence). Written as DNA, the CDR3 is TGTGCCAGCAGTTGGTCAGGGCCGGGCACTGAAGCTTTCTTT. This translates into CASSWSGPGTEAFF.

V gene TRBV28 combines with J gene TRBJ2-1, with 13 bases that match TRBD2. This CDR3 comprises 15 residues. Trimming took 5 bases from V and 9 from J; bases not matched to a gene: 7. CDR1 MDHEN and CDR2 SYDVKM come from the germline V gene. The CDR3 nucleotides read TGTGCCAGCAGTGAAGGGACTAGCGGGGTCGGTGAGCAGTTCTTC. Translating gives CASSEGTSGVGEQFF.

The chain uses TRBV19 and TRBJ1-5; D possibly corresponds to TRBD1 (6 bases). The CDR3 sequence is 12 residues long. Germline loops: CDR1 LNHDA, CDR2 SQIVND (reference sequence). V lost 7 bases to trimming and J lost 9 bases, with 13 bases between them. The CDR3 DNA follows: TGTGCCAGTATGGGGGCCACGGGGCCCCAGCATTTT. This codes for CASMGATGPQHF.

The V and J genes are TRBV7-9 and TRBJ1-2; D gene unclear. Germline V gene lookup returns CDR1 SEHNR and CDR2 FQNEAQ (reference sequence). Deletions cut 3 bases from V and 8 bases from J, with 22 bases between. The CDR3 runs 16 residues. The CDR3 protein is CASSFFQKPPGGGYTF. The CDR3 DNA follows: TGTGCCAGCAGCTTTTTTCAGAAACCCCCCGGAGGGGGCTACACCTTC.

The chain joins TRBV5-1 to TRBJ2-7, with TRBD1 as a possible D gene (6 bases). Germline V gives CDR1 SGHRS, CDR2 YFSETQ. V was trimmed by 4 bases and J by 0 bases, leaving 14 bases between them. The CDR3 length is 15 residues. CDR3 sequence (DNA): TGCGCCAGCAGCACCAGGGGCCTTTCCTCCTACGAGCAGTACTTC. It is translated as CASSTRGLSSYEQYF.

This rearrangement joins TRBV16 to TRBJ2-5, with a tentative D call TRBD2 (6 bases). The CDR3 contains 14 residues. V lost 1 base, J lost 2 bases, and 8 bases lay in between. The germline CDR1 and CDR2 sequences are KGHSY and FQNENV. In nucleotides, the CDR3 is TGTGCCAGCAGCCAATACCGGGGGCAAGAGACCCAGTACTTC. This encodes CASSQYRGQETQYF.

The chain is built from TRBV4-1 and TRBJ1-1; D possibly corresponds to TRBD1 (5 bases). Germline CDR1 MGHRA, CDR2 YSYEKL. This CDR3 is 16 amino acids long. V gave up 0 bases and J gave up 0 bases, with 11 bases separating them. CDR3 protein: CASSQDWGLMNTEAFF. The CDR3 nucleotides are TGCGCCAGCAGCCAAGATTGGGGACTCATGAACACTGAAGCTTTCTTT.

This clone was counted a few times. V gene TRBV5-4 combines with J gene TRBJ1-4; 7 nucleotides line up with TRBD1. CDR1 SGHNT and CDR2 YYREEE come from the germline V gene (reference sequence). V dropped 0 bases and J dropped 5; count of bases not matched to a gene: 7. This CDR3 is 16 amino acids long. CDR3 DNA sequence: TGTGCCAGCAGCTTGGCCGGGGACAGTCAGAATGAAAAACTGTTTTTT. Its translation: CASSLAGDSQNEKLFF.

This chain joins TRBV29-1 and TRBJ1-6; 8 bases fit TRBD1. With 5 bases clipped from V and 8 bases from J, the junction kept 5 bases outside the gene matches. Germline V gene data show CDR1 as SQVTM and CDR2 as ANQGSEA. CDR3 size: 13 residues. CDR3 region: CSVRTGWDSPLHF. The CDR3 nucleotides read TGCAGCGTTCGGACAGGGTGGGATTCACCCCTCCACTTT.

The sample holds a few counts of this clone. The V call is TRBV2, the J call TRBJ2-1; TRBD2 matches 7 bases. With V trimmed by 4 bases and J by 1 base, 7 bases remained unmatched. Germline lookup yields CDR1 SNHLY and CDR2 FYNNEI. The CDR3 runs 16 residues. DNA for the CDR3: TGTGCCAGCAGTGTACTCGCGGGGGTATCCTACAATGAGCAGTTCTTC. Translated: CASSVLAGVSYNEQFF.

This clone was recorded many times. The V and J genes are TRBV15 and TRBJ1-3; D uncertain. This CDR3 is built from 12 residues. Germline V CDR1 and CDR2: LNHNV, YYDKDF (reference sequence). Trimming left V 3 bases short and J 11 bases short, with 11 bases between. The CDR3 reads CATSRMGSAIYF. In DNA, the CDR3 is TGTGCCACCAGCAGGATGGGGAGCGCCATATATTTT.

This clone was detected only a few times. The rearrangement uses TRBV29-1 and TRBJ1-5; D might be TRBD1 (5 bases). The CDR3 sequence is 14 residues long. V gave up 4 bases and J gave up 5 bases, with 15 bases separating them. The germline CDR1 and CDR2 sequences are SQVTM and ANQGSEA. The DNA for the CDR3 is TGCAGCGTTGGAATGGGGGGTAAGGATCAGCCCCAGCATTTT. It specifies CSVGMGGKDQPQHF.

This clone occurred a few times. J is TRBJ1-4 and V is TRBV30, with D possibly being TRBD1 (5 bases). The CDR3 has 14 amino acids. V dropped 2 bases and J dropped 2 bases, with 9 bases sitting between them. CDR1 is GTSNPN and CDR2 is SVGIG in the germline V gene (reference sequence). CDR3 in DNA: TGTGCCTGGAGTCGGGGGACCACTAATGAAAAACTGTTTTTT. Its protein product is CAWSRGTTNEKLFF. The variable domain in full, with the rest retrieved from reference TRBV30 and TRBJ1-4, is SQTIHQWPATLVQPVGSPLSLECTVEGTSNPNLYWYRQAAGRGLQLLFYSVGIGQISSEVPQNLSASRPQDRQFILSSKKLLLSDSGFYLCAWSRGTTNEKLFFGSGTQLSVL.